The clone carrying this T cell receptor (beta chain) was found many times. The antigen is unknown. RNA transcripts gave rise to amplified TCR beta CDR3 regions. TCR CDR3 regions were first amplified by RT-PCR with HTBI primers. From the multiplex PCR reads, TCRdb called clonotypes with MiXCR, one entry per CDR3 protein. Among approximately 420,000 distinct CDR3 sequences listed, about an eighth were seen once. The data originate from a study of T cells in Graves' hyperthyroidism and ophthalmopathy. In the study overall: Before treatment of any kind, peripheral blood was taken at initial diagnosis. Study results and limitations: Blood shared most expanded thyroid clonotypes above 0.001.

Pregnant or lactating patients were excluded, as were those with uncontrolled infection or other autoimmune disease. The diagnostic basis comprised clinical symptoms, serum thyroxine and TRAb, thyroid ultrasound and orbital computed tomography. The clonotype originates from a woman between 18 and 29 years old with Graves' hyperthyroidism. Input material: blood.

CDR3 in DNA: TGTGCCAGCAGAAGAGGGGGCCGGAACGAGCAGTACTTC. Protein: CASRRGGRNEQYF. The rearrangement links TRBV6-1 to TRBJ2-7; 7 nucleotides match TRBD1. The CDR3 is 13 residues long. CDR1 MNHNS and CDR2 SASEGT come from the germline V gene. With 6 bases clipped from V and 5 bases from J, the junction kept 7 bases outside the gene matches.